This TCR beta chain is drawn from a study of blood T cell repertoires in COVID-19. Sequencing was performed with immunoSEQ multiplex PCR; in TCRdb, only in-frame clones are kept and a portion is missing. This sample has under 250,000 clones, with roughly 84% found just once. Germline CDR1 and CDR2: SNHLY and FYNNEI. There are 14 residues in the CDR3. Germline trimming cut 2 bases from V and 8 bases from J; bases unmatched to any gene: 7. The sample was peripheral blood. J is TRBJ1-2 and V is TRBV2, with 8 bases matching TRBD1. The sequence derives from a man aged 35 to 55 with acute or convalescent COVID-19. The CDR3 DNA is TGTGCCAGCAGTGAAACCCAGGGGGCAAGGGGCTACACCTTC. Its translation is CASSETQGARGYTF.